This T cell receptor beta chain comes out of a study of shared clonotypes between healthy human individuals. Study-wide findings and caveats: Generally, naive subsets came out with larger estimated richness than memory subsets.

Concerning this clone itself: Its antigen is undetermined.

V was shortened by 1 base and J by 6 bases, with 16 bases between the two germline ends. This CDR3 is built from 15 residues. Germline CDR1 SGHDT, CDR2 YYEEEE. The protocol was immunoSEQ multiplex PCR, while the TCRdb copy is restricted to in-frame clones and leaves out a portion. Of about 1.1 million clones listed, roughly 80% are singletons. The sequenced sample was memory CD4+ T cells from PBMCs. Indicated subset: CD45RA-negative fraction. The receptor was derived from a man aged 18 to 29 in good health. Some clones in this sample may be carry-over from other donors' samples. The chain recombines TRBV5-6 with TRBJ2-5, with D possibly TRBD1 on 6 matching bases. The CDR3 loop reads CASSLLAGDSKTQYF. CDR3 coding DNA: TGTGCCAGCAGCTTGTTGGCAGGGGATTCAAAGACCCAGTACTTC. Complete variable domain (other parts from reference TRBV5-6 and TRBJ2-5): DAGVTQSPTHLIKTRGQQVTLRCSPKSGHDTVSWYQQALGQGPQFIFQYYEEEERQRGNFPDRFSGHQFPNYSSELNVNALLLGDSALYLCASSLLAGDSKTQYFGPGTRLLVL.